The 4 T cell receptor beta chains listed next were all sequenced from one sample in a study of T cell responses to AZD1222 COVID-19 vaccine. Repertoires were generated with immunoSEQ multiplex PCR, while TCRdb's copy carries only in-frame clones and drops some. The sample includes roughly 130,000 clones, roughly 92% of them seen just once. The specimen comprised peripheral blood, sampled on day 0 of AZD1222 vaccination. The receptor set was obtained from an adult in good health.

V usage is TRBV15 and J usage is TRBJ1-2; TRBD1 might be the D (6 bases). The CDR3 sequence is 14 residues long. Germline values: CDR1 LNHNV, CDR2 YYDKDF (reference sequence). Trimming stripped 3 bases from V and 6 bases from J, with 14 bases between. The CDR3: CATSRYRDPNGYTF. The DNA of the CDR3 is TGTGCCACCAGCAGGTACAGGGATCCCAATGGCTACACCTTC.

This CDR3 reads CASSQDRRNTEAFF. In DNA, the CDR3 is TGTGCCAGCAGCCAAGATCGCCGGAACACTGAAGCTTTCTTT. The V call is TRBV4-2, the J call TRBJ1-1; unclear D gene. The CDR3 has 14 amino acids. The germline V and J ends were trimmed by 0 bases and 1 base, with 6 bases remaining between them. CDR1 and CDR2 from the germline V gene are LGHNA and YNFKEQ.

The V gene is TRBV30, the J gene TRBJ2-1; D is uncertain. Trimming shortened V by 4 bases and J by 6 bases, and 10 bases separated the two germline ends. Per germline, CDR1 GTSNPN and CDR2 SVGIG (reference sequence). The CDR3 length is 12 residues. Here the CDR3 DNA reads TGTGCCTGGACCCAAGGAAGCAATGAGCAGTTCTTC. Translated, it gives CAWTQGSNEQFF.

V is TRBV28 and J is TRBJ1-3; no definite D call. Germline V gene data show CDR1 as MDHEN and CDR2 as SYDVKM. V was trimmed by 1 base and J by 4 bases, leaving 17 bases between them. The CDR3 is made up of 17 amino acids. Here the CDR3 reads CASSLYPRTKGGNTIYF. The CDR3 coding sequence is TGTGCCAGCAGTTTATATCCCCGTACTAAGGGAGGAAACACCATATATTTT.